A single sample gave rise to the 3 T cell receptor beta chains below, sequenced in a study of OX40 agonist ivuxolimab in advanced cancers. Clones were read by immunoSEQ multiplex PCR, and TCRdb kept only the in-frame ones, dropping some. The sample lists about 30,000 clones, roughly 84% occurring once. Here the sequenced sample was CD4+ or CD8+ T cells sorted from blood, taken in a trial of the OX40 agonist ivuxolimab. The receptors come from an adult with an advanced solid tumor such as melanoma, head and neck, liver or kidney cancer.

V usage is TRBV6-4 and J usage is TRBJ2-3, with a possible D match to TRBD2 (6 bases). Germline V lookup: CDR1 MRHNA, CDR2 SNTAGT. The V and J ends lost 6 bases and 1 base respectively, with 14 bases between them. The CDR3 has 15 amino acids. The CDR3 loop is CASSPAGGGTDTQYF. CDR3 nucleotide sequence: TGTGCCAGCAGCCCAGCGGGCGGCGGCACAGATACGCAGTATTTT.

The chain carries TRBV2 and TRBJ2-6; D is uncertain. Germline V gene data show CDR1 as SNHLY and CDR2 as FYNNEI. The CDR3 sequence is 13 residues long. The V and J ends lost 8 bases and 3 bases respectively, with 8 bases between them. The CDR3 nucleotides are TGTGCCAGCCTAACTGTTGGGGCCAACGTCCTGACTTTC. This gives the protein CASLTVGANVLTF.

The V call is TRBV27, the J call TRBJ2-1; no reliable D call. The V gene lost 8 bases and the J gene lost 4 bases, with 12 bases spanning the gap. The CDR3 length is 13 residues. The germline CDR1 and CDR2 sequences are MNHEY and SMNVEV (reference sequence). CDR3 bases: TGTGCCAGCGGTAGTACCAATTACAATGAGCAGTTCTTC. Its protein product is CASGSTNYNEQFF.